Listed here are 23 T cell receptor beta chains from one sample, sequenced in a study of blood T cells in healthy people across ages. Next came a second PCR, run for about 6 to 12 cycles, which used a sample-barcoded 5' primer along with a J-beta primer mix. Each CDR3 protein is one row after TCRdb ran MiXCR on the 5' RACE reads. Here the sample spans more than 600,000 distinct CDR3 sequences, around a quarter being singletons. These sequences were also reported in another study, on T cells of mothers and their children.

What was sequenced was blood. These receptors came from a boy aged 10-17 years in good health.

This clonotype appeared a few times. CDR3 coding DNA: TGCGCCAGCAGCCAAGATCACGAGCTCCCCTACAATGAGCAGTTCTTC. It encodes CASSQDHELPYNEQFF. V usage is TRBV4-1 and J usage is TRBJ2-1; D is uncertain. Germline lookup yields CDR1 MGHRA and CDR2 YSYEKL. Trimming took 0 bases from V and 2 from J, leaving 11 bases between them. This CDR3 has 16 amino acids.

V and J are TRBV6-5 and TRBJ2-7; TRBD1 agrees at 8 bases. The V and J ends lost 2 bases and 7 bases, in that order; junction bases with no gene match: 4. This CDR3 region has 13 residues. From germline, CDR1 is MNHEY and CDR2 SVGAGI. The CDR3 is CASSYGTGKEQYF. Written as DNA, the CDR3 is TGTGCCAGCAGTTACGGGACAGGTAAAGAGCAGTACTTC.

In this sample, this clonotype turned up a few times. This rearrangement joins TRBV7-2 to TRBJ2-3, with 8 nucleotides matching TRBD2. V was clipped by 5 bases and J by 1 base; unmatched bases: 11. The CDR3 extends over 17 amino acids. Looked up from germline, CDR1 is SGHTA and CDR2 is FQGNSA. This CDR3 reads CASSESAAGGRTDTQYF. In nucleotides, the CDR3 is TGTGCCAGCAGCGAGTCCGCCGCGGGAGGACGCACAGATACGCAGTATTTT.

The chain uses TRBV2 and TRBJ2-5, with a tentative D call TRBD1 (6 bases). With the DNA end fitting TRBJ2-7 better, the J assignment may be wrong. Per the germline V gene, CDR1 is SNHLY and CDR2 is FYNNEI. The CDR3 sequence is 14 residues long. The CDR3 sequence: CASSESGEGYEQYF. DNA for the CDR3: TGTGCCAGCAGTGAGTCAGGGGAAGGCTACGAGCAGTACTTC.

The sample holds a few counts of this clonotype. DNA of the CDR3: TGCAGTGCTAAAAGGTCGGCCTACCAAGAGACCCAGTACTTC. Its translation: CSAKRSAYQETQYF. The rearrangement links TRBV20-1 to TRBJ2-5; no firm D call. The V end was cut by 4 bases, the J end by 0 bases, with 12 bases between. CDR1 is DFQATT and CDR2 is SNEGSKA in the germline V gene (reference sequence). The CDR3 contains 14 residues.

The chain carries TRBV5-1 and TRBJ1-3, with TRBD1 matching over 7 bases. V lost 4 bases and J lost 0; bases outside the gene matches: 10. The germline V gene has CDR1 SGHRS and CDR2 YFSETQ. This CDR3 region has 17 residues. This CDR3 is CASSLTGDAFSGNTIYF. The CDR3 region has the DNA TGCGCCAGCAGCCTCACAGGGGACGCCTTCTCTGGAAACACCATATATTTT.

The V gene is TRBV6-2 or TRBV6-3, the J gene TRBJ1-4; D is perhaps TRBD1 (5 bases). This CDR3 is 15 amino acids long. V lost 2 bases and J 6 bases, leaving 13 bases between the germline ends. Germline values: CDR1 MNHEY, CDR2 SVGEGT. CDR3 loop: CASSYGGGSDEKLFF. In DNA form, the CDR3 reads TGTGCCAGCAGTTACGGGGGAGGGTCCGATGAAAAACTGTTTTTT.

The chain recombines TRBV5-5 with TRBJ2-5; no firm D call. Germline V gene data show CDR1 as SGHKS and CDR2 as YYEKEE (reference sequence). This CDR3 spans 14 amino acids. V dropped 4 bases and J dropped 5 bases, with 15 bases sitting between them. This chain's CDR3 is CASSTMDPPETQYF. CDR3 bases: TGTGCCAGCAGCACCATGGACCCACCGGAGACCCAGTACTTC.

This clonotype was counted a few times. The rearrangement uses TRBV29-1 and TRBJ1-2; D unresolved. V lost 0 bases, J lost 4 bases, and 18 bases lay in between. Germline-derived CDR1 and CDR2 are SQVTM and ANQGSEA. CDR3 size: 16 residues. The CDR3 DNA sequence: TGCAGCGTTGAAGATCCCTCTTGGGGTGGGCGCTATGGCTACACCTTC. This encodes CSVEDPSWGGRYGYTF.

The chain has TRBV6-5 and TRBJ2-1, with TRBD2 matching over 7 bases. The germline V gene has CDR1 MNHEY and CDR2 SVGAGI. This CDR3 is 15 amino acids long. Trimming cost V 4 bases and J 9 bases; bases outside gene matches: 12. The chain's CDR3 is CASSLTAGSPIEQFF. The CDR3 coding sequence is TGTGCCAGCAGTTTAACAGCGGGGTCACCGATTGAGCAGTTCTTC.

This clonotype came up a few times. The chain links TRBV29-1 to TRBJ1-2; D is possibly TRBD1 (5 bases). Germline V gives CDR1 SQVTM, CDR2 ANQGSEA. CDR3 length equals 13 residues. Trimming took off 6 bases at V and 4 bases at J, with 15 bases between the two ends. The CDR3 nucleotides are TGCAGCGTGGCAGCCGGGGGGGTCTATGGCTACACCTTC. This encodes CSVAAGGVYGYTF.

The V and J genes are TRBV20-1 and TRBJ2-3, with D possibly matching TRBD1 (6 bases). The ends were cut back, 6 bases at V and 7 bases at J, with 17 bases in the middle. CDR3 length: 13 residues. Germline assignment: CDR1 DFQATT and CDR2 SNEGSKA (reference sequence). The CDR3 DNA is TGCAGTGCAAAACCTACAGGGCAGAATACGCAGTATTTT. It codes for CSAKPTGQNTQYF.

The V call is TRBV7-6, the J call TRBJ2-2; possible D gene TRBD1, 5 bases. This CDR3 contains 15 residues. Germline CDR1 and CDR2: SGHVS and FNYEAQ. Trimming removed 4 bases from V and 1 base from J, with 10 bases in between. The CDR3 here is CASSSSTGNTGELFF. The CDR3 DNA follows: TGTGCCAGCAGCTCCTCCACAGGGAACACCGGGGAGCTGTTTTTT.

This rearrangement joins TRBV4-1 to TRBJ1-4; no clear D gene. The CDR3 extends over 15 amino acids. Germline assignment: CDR1 MGHRA and CDR2 YSYEKL. Trimming took off 4 bases at V and 4 bases at J, with 13 bases between the two ends. The CDR3 nucleotides read TGCGCCAGCAGCCCAGTCAGCGGCCTTAATGAAAAACTGTTTTTT. It codes for CASSPVSGLNEKLFF.

In its sample, this clonotype was seen a few times. This chain connects TRBV20-1 to TRBJ2-7; a weak D match, TRBD1 (6 bases). CDR3 length: 15 amino acids. V lost 5 bases, J lost 1 base, and 18 bases lay in between. Per the germline V gene, CDR1 is DFQATT and CDR2 is SNEGSKA (reference sequence). As DNA, the CDR3 is TGCAGTGCTGACAACAGGGAACAGGAATCCTACGAGCAGTACTTC. Translation: CSADNREQESYEQYF.

In this sample, this clonotype turned up a few times. The chain links TRBV3-1 to TRBJ2-2; D could derive from TRBD1 or TRBD2 (5 bases each). Germline V gene data show CDR1 as LGHDT and CDR2 as YNNKEL (reference sequence). V lost 3 bases, J lost 4 bases, and 9 bases lay in between. This CDR3 contains 14 residues. The CDR3 nucleotides read TGTGCCAGCAGCCAGGGGACGGTCACCGGGGAGCTGTTTTTT. Translation gives CASSQGTVTGELFF.

The chain uses TRBV5-1 and TRBJ2-1; a weak D match, TRBD2 (5 bases). Germline values: CDR1 SGHRS, CDR2 YFSETQ. V gave up 0 bases and J gave up 3 bases, with 10 bases separating them. The CDR3 runs 15 residues. The CDR3 here is CASSLDRDFYNEQFF. In nucleotides, the CDR3 is TGCGCCAGCAGCTTGGACCGGGATTTCTACAATGAGCAGTTCTTC.

The V and J genes are TRBV5-1 and TRBJ1-1; D is uncertain. The CDR3 length is 13 residues. Germline V gene data show CDR1 as SGHRS and CDR2 as YFSETQ. Trimming removed 1 base from V and 12 bases from J, with 16 bases in between. CDR3 in amino acids: CASSLQVSASTFF. As DNA, the CDR3 is TGCGCCAGCAGCTTGCAGGTCAGTGCGTCGACTTTCTTT.

This clonotype was detected a few times. The V gene is TRBV19, the J gene TRBJ2-5; no definite D call. V was shortened by 6 bases and J by 4 bases, with 12 bases between the two germline ends. Germline assignment: CDR1 LNHDA and CDR2 SQIVND (reference sequence). The CDR3 length is 13 residues. In DNA, the CDR3 is TGTGCCAGTAGCTCGGCTAGACGAGAGACCCAGTACTTC. Its protein is CASSSARRETQYF.

This clonotype has only a few counts. J is TRBJ1-1 and V is TRBV4-3, with D unclear. CDR1 and CDR2 from the germline V gene are LGHNA and YSLEER. The CDR3 has 15 residues. V lost 3 bases, J lost 0 bases, and 11 bases lay in between. Here the CDR3 DNA reads TGCGCCAGCAGCCATGACCCTACGATGAACACTGAAGCTTTCTTT. It encodes CASSHDPTMNTEAFF.

This clonotype was counted between two and nine times. The chain has TRBV29-1 and TRBJ2-2, with 7 bases identical to TRBD2. Germline lookup yields CDR1 SQVTM and CDR2 ANQGSEA. This CDR3 contains 15 residues. The V gene end was trimmed by 2 bases and the J gene end by 4 bases; junction bases not matched to a gene: 7. The CDR3 DNA follows: TGCAGCGTTGAACAGGGACTAACGGGCACCGGGGAGCTGTTTTTT. It specifies CSVEQGLTGTGELFF.

This clonotype came up a few times. The J gene is TRBJ2-5, the V gene TRBV4-1; perhaps TRBD2 as D (6 bases). This CDR3 comprises 15 residues. V was shortened by 4 bases and J by 4 bases, with 16 bases between the two germline ends. The V gene's germline CDR1 is MGHRA and CDR2 YSYEKL. The CDR3 sequence is CASSPVGRDGETQYF. The DNA for the CDR3 is TGCGCCAGCAGCCCTGTCGGGCGGGACGGAGAGACCCAGTACTTC.

This clonotype was detected once. The chain joins TRBV12-5 to TRBJ2-3; D is undetermined. The CDR3 length is 15 residues. CDR1 and CDR2 from the germline V gene are LGHNT and FRNRAP. V was shortened by 4 bases and J by 5 bases, with 16 bases between the two germline ends. CDR3 DNA sequence: TGTGCTAGTGGTTCCCCAGGTCAGAAGCTAGATACGCAGTATTTT. Amino acid sequence: CASGSPGQKLDTQYF.